This is a list of T cell receptor beta chains from one sample in a study of lymphopenia after photon versus proton radiotherapy. Generated by immunoSEQ multiplex PCR, the TCRdb table keeps only in-frame clones and is missing some. The sample has approximately 35,000 clones; roughly 90% are singletons. The source material was peripheral blood, sampled from a patient treated with photon-based radiotherapy. The origin of the receptors is a woman in her 50s with pancreatic cancer. Both conserved end residues are part of each CDR3. The order of the fields is J gene, V gene, CDR3 protein.

TRBJ2-6	TRBV25-1	CASSLGGDGQSRANVLTF
TRBJ2-5	TRBV5-1	CASSLGTSVSQETQYF
TRBJ2-1	TRBV29-1	CSVEGTSGPSYNEQFF
TRBJ1-3	TRBV5-1	CASSLTGGGFNTIYF
TRBJ1-2	TRBV28	CASSLDGKANYGYTF
TRBJ2-2	TRBV7-3	CASSLIGQASNTGELFF
TRBJ1-5	TRBV19	CASRSPGSNQPQHF
TRBJ1-2	TRBV27	CASSPGGGLGGHDNLDGYTF
TRBJ1-2	TRBV4-3	CASSQGLGDYGYTF
TRBJ2-5	TRBV19	CASSTGLAGRQTQYF
TRBJ1-5	TRBV4-3	CASSPSWTVNQAQHF
TRBJ1-2	TRBV28	CASSLGWDRGRMDGYTF
TRBJ2-5	TRBV6-6	CASSYSSLQETQYF
TRBJ2-1	TRBV6-1	CASSGTSGRYEQFF
TRBJ2-6	TRBV9	CASSGETGANVLTF
TRBJ1-6	TRBV2	CASRRPEEVSPLHF
TRBJ2-5	TRBV5-4	CASRGGASQETQYF